The rows below give T cell receptor beta chains drawn from one sample of a study of blood T cell repertoires in COVID-19. Clones were read by immunoSEQ multiplex PCR, and TCRdb kept only the in-frame ones, dropping some. The table lists 250,000 to 300,000 clones, about 86% of them singletons. The sample taken for sequencing was PBMCs or T cells enriched from blood (not recorded which). All receptors come from a man aged 25-45 years with acute COVID-19. CDR3s include the opening cysteine and the closing phenylalanine or tryptophan. The D gene is left open where the match is weak. A clone size is listed for some rows: how often the clone was seen (once, few, many), or a class if it is expanded.

CDR3aa | CDR3nt | v_gene | abundance | d_gene | j_gene
CASSLSTGTGALGF | TGTGCCAGCAGCTTGTCGACCGGGACAGGGGCCCTAGGCTTT | TRBV5-4 | - | TRBD1 | TRBJ1-1
CASSVNPGQRLIGELFF | TGTGCCAGCAGCGTAAATCCGGGACAGAGACTTATCGGGGAGCTGTTTTTT | TRBV9 | - | TRBD1 | TRBJ2-2
CASSLVLSGGTDTQYF | TGCGCCAGCAGCTTGGTTTTGAGCGGGGGCACAGATACGCAGTATTTT | TRBV5-1 | - | TRBD2 | TRBJ2-3
CASSQNPGGTDTQYF | TGCGCCAGCAGCCAAAACCCGGGAGGCACAGATACGCAGTATTTT | TRBV4-3 | few | - | TRBJ2-3
CASSHPGLAGGNNEQFF | TGCGCCAGCAGCCACCCTGGGCTGGCAGGGGGGAACAATGAGCAGTTCTTC | TRBV4-1 | - | - | TRBJ2-1
CASRAGQDEETQYF | TGTGCCAGCAGGGCGGGACAGGACGAAGAGACCCAGTACTTC | TRBV6-4 | - | TRBD1 | TRBJ2-5
CASSRLLASGDTQYF | TGCGCCAGCAGCCGCCTACTAGCTTCTGGAGATACGCAGTATTTT | TRBV4-3 | - | - | TRBJ2-3
CASSYTGQGGTVLF | TGTGCCAGCAGTTACACGGGACAGGGGGGGACGGTGCTATTT | TRBV6-5 | - | TRBD1 | TRBJ2-3
CASSIWDTPMNTEAFF | TGTGCCAGTAGTATTTGGGACACCCCGATGAACACTGAAGCTTTCTTT | TRBV19 | once | - | TRBJ1-1
CASSRRQGLTANEKLFF | TGTGCCAGCAGTCGGAGGCAGGGGTTGACGGCTAATGAAAAACTGTTTTTT | TRBV27 | - | - | TRBJ1-4
CASSEGRGEQFF | TGTGCCAGCAGTGAAGGGAGGGGTGAGCAGTTCTTC | TRBV2 | - | - | TRBJ2-1
CASSLLGQGAFF | TGTGCCAGCAGTTTACTCGGACAGGGAGCTTTCTTT | TRBV28 | few | TRBD1 | TRBJ1-1
CASSLRDTYGYTF | TGTGCCAGCTCTCTCCGGGACACCTATGGCTACACCTTC | TRBV18 | - | - | TRBJ1-2
CASNQGAEAFF | TGTGCCAGCAATCAGGGGGCTGAAGCTTTCTTT | TRBV27 | - | TRBD1 | TRBJ1-1
CASRASPGQGGNEKLFF | TGTGCCAGCAGGGCCTCCCCGGGACAGGGGGGAAATGAAAAACTGTTTTTT | TRBV5-6 | - | TRBD1 | TRBJ1-4
CAWSVTGKNSPLHF | TGTGCCTGGAGTGTAACAGGGAAAAATTCACCCCTCCACTTT | TRBV30 | - | - | TRBJ1-6
CASSEWTGRDQPQHF | TGTGCCAGCAGTGAGTGGACAGGGAGAGATCAGCCCCAGCATTTT | TRBV6-1 | once | TRBD1 | TRBJ1-5
CASSRGGYGYTF | TGTGCCAGCAGCCGAGGGGGCTATGGCTACACCTTC | TRBV12-3/TRBV12-4 | - | - | TRBJ1-2
CASSSPENTEAFF | TGTGCCAGCAGCTCACCAGAGAACACTGAAGCTTTCTTT | TRBV9 | - | - | TRBJ1-1
CASGRDRGLGTEAFF | TGCGCCAGCGGACGGGACAGGGGGCTTGGCACTGAAGCTTTCTTT | TRBV5-1 | - | TRBD1 | TRBJ1-1
CASSFSTGNEQFF | TGTGCCAGCAGCTTCTCGACTGGGAATGAGCAGTTCTTC | TRBV7-3 | - | - | TRBJ2-1
CASSENRDGQPQHF | TGTGCCAGCAGTGAAAACAGAGATGGGCAGCCCCAGCATTTT | TRBV25-1 | - | - | TRBJ1-5
CASSEAPPQGGKLFF | TGTGCCAGCAGTGAAGCCCCCCCACAGGGGGGGAAGCTGTTTTTT | TRBV2 | - | - | TRBJ2-2
CASGRPGTGATGELFF | TGTGCCAGCGGCCGTCCCGGGACAGGGGCCACCGGGGAGCTGTTTTTT | TRBV5-4 | - | TRBD1 | TRBJ2-2
CASSLDGTGGSQPQHF | TGTGCCAGCAGCTTAGATGGAACAGGGGGTAGCCAGCCCCAGCATTTT | TRBV11-2 | - | TRBD1 | TRBJ1-5
CASRTGANTEAFF | TGTGCCAGCAGGACAGGGGCGAACACTGAAGCTTTCTTT | TRBV6-5 | - | TRBD1 | TRBJ1-1
CASSFLDGGIRPNTGELFF | TGTGCCAGCAGTTTCCTTGACGGGGGAATAAGACCAAACACCGGGGAGCTGTTTTTT | TRBV28 | - | - | TRBJ2-2
CATTGTGEWSQPQHF | TGTGCCACCACCGGGACAGGGGAGTGGAGTCAGCCCCAGCATTTT | TRBV19 | - | TRBD1 | TRBJ1-5